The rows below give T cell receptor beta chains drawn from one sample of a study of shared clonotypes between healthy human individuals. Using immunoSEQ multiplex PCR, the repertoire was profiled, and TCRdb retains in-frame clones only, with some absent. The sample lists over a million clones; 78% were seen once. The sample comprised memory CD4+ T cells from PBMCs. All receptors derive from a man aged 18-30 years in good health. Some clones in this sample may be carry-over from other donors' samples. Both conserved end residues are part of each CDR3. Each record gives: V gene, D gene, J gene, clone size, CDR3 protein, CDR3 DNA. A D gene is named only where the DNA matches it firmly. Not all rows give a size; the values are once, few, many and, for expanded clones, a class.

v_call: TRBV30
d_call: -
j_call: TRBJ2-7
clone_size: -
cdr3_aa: CAWRGTGVPYEQYF
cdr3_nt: TGTGCCTGGAGGGGGACTGGCGTCCCCTACGAGCAGTACTTC

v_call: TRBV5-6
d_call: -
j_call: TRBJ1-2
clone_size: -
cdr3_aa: CASSFRADYGYTF
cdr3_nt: TGTGCCAGCAGCTTTAGGGCGGACTATGGCTACACCTTC

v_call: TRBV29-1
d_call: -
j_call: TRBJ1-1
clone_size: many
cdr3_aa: CSVDGGRGRNTEAFF
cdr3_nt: TGCAGCGTAGACGGGGGGAGAGGTCGGAACACTGAAGCTTTCTTT

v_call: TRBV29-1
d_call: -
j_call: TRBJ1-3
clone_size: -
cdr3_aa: CSAHDSSGNTIYF
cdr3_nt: TGCAGCGCCCACGACAGTTCTGGAAACACCATATATTTT

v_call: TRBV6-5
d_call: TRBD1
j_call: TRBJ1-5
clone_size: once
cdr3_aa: CASSSGTGINQPQHF
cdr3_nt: TGTGCCAGCAGCTCCGGGACAGGGATTAATCAGCCCCAGCATTTT

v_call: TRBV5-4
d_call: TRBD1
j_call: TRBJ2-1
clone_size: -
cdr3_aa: CASSPATDRGRNEQFF
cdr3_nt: TGTGCCAGCAGCCCGGCGACGGACAGGGGGAGGAATGAGCAGTTCTTC

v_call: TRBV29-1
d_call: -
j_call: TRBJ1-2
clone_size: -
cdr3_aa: CSVEDVGYTF
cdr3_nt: TGCAGCGTTGAGGACGTTGGCTACACCTTC

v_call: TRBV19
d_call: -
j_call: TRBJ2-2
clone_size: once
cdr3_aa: CASSRTGELFF
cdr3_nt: TGTGCCAGTAGCCGGACTGGGGAGCTGTTTTTT

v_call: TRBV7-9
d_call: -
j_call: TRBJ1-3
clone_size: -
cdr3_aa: CASSLDRAGNTIYF
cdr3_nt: TGTGCCAGCAGCTTAGACAGGGCTGGAAACACCATATATTTT

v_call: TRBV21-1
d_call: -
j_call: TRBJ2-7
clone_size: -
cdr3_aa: CATPTERADFSYEQYF
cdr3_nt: TGTGCCACCCCGACCGAGAGGGCAGACTTCTCCTACGAGCAGTACTTC

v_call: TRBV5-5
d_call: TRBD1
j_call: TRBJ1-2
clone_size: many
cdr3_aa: CASSSGQGAFGYTF
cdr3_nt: TGTGCCAGCAGCTCGGGACAGGGGGCTTTTGGCTACACCTTC

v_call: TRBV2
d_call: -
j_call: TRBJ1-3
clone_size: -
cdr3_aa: CASSVSGLSGNTIYF
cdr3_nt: TGTGCCAGCAGTGTGTCGGGCCTCTCTGGAAACACCATATATTTT

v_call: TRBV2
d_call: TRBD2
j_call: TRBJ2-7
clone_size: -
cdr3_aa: CASSGTSGLEQYF
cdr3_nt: TGTGCCAGCAGTGGGACTAGCGGTCTCGAGCAGTACTTC

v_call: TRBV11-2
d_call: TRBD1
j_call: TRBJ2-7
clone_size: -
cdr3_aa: CASRQGVEQYF
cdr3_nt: TGTGCCAGCCGACAGGGTGTCGAGCAGTACTTC

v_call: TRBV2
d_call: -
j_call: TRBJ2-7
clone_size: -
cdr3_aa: CASVRTYLYEEQYF
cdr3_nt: TGTGCCAGTGTTCGGACTTATCTTTACGAGGAGCAGTACTTC

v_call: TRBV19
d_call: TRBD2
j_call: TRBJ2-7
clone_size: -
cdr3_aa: CASSTRTSGSYEQYF
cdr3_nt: TGTGCCAGTAGTACCAGGACTAGCGGCTCCTACGAGCAGTACTTC

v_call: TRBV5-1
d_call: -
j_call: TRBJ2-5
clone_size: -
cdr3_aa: CASSLEGQETQYF
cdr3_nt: TGCGCCAGCAGCTTGGAGGGACAAGAGACCCAGTACTTC

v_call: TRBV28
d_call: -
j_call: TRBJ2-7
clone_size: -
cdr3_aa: CASGPYNGEQYF
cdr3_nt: TGTGCCAGCGGACCCTATAATGGCGAGCAGTACTTC

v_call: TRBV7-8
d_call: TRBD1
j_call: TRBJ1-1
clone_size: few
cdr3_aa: CASSATGGTEAFF
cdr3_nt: TGTGCCAGCAGCGCCACAGGGGGTACTGAAGCTTTCTTT

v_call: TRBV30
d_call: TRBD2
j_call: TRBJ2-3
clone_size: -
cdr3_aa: CAWRGTSGRTDTQYF
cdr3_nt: TGTGCCTGGAGGGGGACTAGCGGGAGGACAGATACGCAGTATTTT

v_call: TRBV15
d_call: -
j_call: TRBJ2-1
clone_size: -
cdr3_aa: CATSRDGVGGVF
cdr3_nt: TGTGCCACCAGCAGAGATGGCGTAGGAGGTGTCTTC

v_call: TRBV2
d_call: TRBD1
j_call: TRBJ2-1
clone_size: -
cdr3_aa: CASSSKGTGVGNEQFF
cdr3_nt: TGTGCCAGCAGTTCGAAAGGGACAGGGGTAGGCAATGAGCAGTTCTTC

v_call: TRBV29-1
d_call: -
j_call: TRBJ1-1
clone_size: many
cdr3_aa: CSVEPPILDTEAFF
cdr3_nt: TGCAGCGTTGAGCCTCCCATTTTGGACACTGAAGCTTTCTTT

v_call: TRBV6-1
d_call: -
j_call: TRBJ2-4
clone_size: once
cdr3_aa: CASSDPGVAKNIQYF
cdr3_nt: TGTGCCAGCAGTGACCCAGGGGTAGCCAAAAACATTCAGTACTTC

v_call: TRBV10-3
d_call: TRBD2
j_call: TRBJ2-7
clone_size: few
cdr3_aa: CAISEPGTSGTQLDEQYF
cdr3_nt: TGTGCCATCAGTGAGCCCGGGACTAGCGGGACCCAGCTTGACGAGCAGTACTTC

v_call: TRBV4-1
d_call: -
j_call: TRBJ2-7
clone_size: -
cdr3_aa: CASSQDPTYVYEQYF
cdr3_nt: TGCGCCAGCAGCCAAGATCCTACCTACGTCTACGAGCAGTACTTC

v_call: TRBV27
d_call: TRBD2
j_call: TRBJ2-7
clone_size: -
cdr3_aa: CASSLSFVGTSGRYEQYF
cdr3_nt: TGTGCCAGCAGTTTATCATTCGTCGGGACTAGCGGGAGGTACGAGCAGTACTTC

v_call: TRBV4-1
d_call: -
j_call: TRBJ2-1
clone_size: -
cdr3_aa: CASSQAASGGGYNEQFF
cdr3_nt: TGCGCCAGCAGCCAAGCGGCTAGCGGAGGGGGCTACAATGAGCAGTTCTTC

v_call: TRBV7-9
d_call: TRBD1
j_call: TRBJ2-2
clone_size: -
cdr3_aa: CASRTQGAGTGELFF
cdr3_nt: TGTGCCAGCAGAACTCAGGGGGCTGGCACCGGGGAGCTGTTTTTT

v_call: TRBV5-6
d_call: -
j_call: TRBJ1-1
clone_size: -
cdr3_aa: CASSSPDIDEAFF
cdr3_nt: TGTGCCAGCAGCTCCCCAGACATCGATGAAGCTTTCTTT

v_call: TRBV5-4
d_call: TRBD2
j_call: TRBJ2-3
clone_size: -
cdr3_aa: CASSSTSGRFADTQYF
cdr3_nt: TGTGCCAGCAGCTCCACTAGCGGGAGGTTCGCAGATACGCAGTATTTT

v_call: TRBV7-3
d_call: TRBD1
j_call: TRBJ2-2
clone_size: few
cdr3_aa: CASSSTSGTGAGELFF
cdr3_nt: TGTGCCAGCAGCTCCACTTCCGGGACAGGGGCCGGGGAGCTGTTTTTT

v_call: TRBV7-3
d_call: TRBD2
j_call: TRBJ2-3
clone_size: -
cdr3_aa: CASSPGTSGRGGTGDTQYF
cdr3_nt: TGTGCCAGCAGCCCCGGGACTAGCGGGAGAGGAGGGACCGGAGATACGCAGTATTTT

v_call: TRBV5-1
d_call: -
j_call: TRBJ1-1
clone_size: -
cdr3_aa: CASSSGVGGRLEAFF
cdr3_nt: TGCGCCAGCAGCTCGGGGGTGGGCGGAAGGCTTGAAGCTTTCTTT

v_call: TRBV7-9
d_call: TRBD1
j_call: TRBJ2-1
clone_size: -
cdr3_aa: CASTLGTGGAGEQFF
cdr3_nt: TGTGCCAGCACCCTAGGGACAGGGGGCGCAGGTGAGCAGTTCTTC

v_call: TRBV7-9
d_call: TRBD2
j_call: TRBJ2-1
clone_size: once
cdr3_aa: CASSLGVYPSGRGDEQFF
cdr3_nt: TGTGCCAGCAGCTTAGGAGTTTATCCAAGCGGGAGGGGGGATGAGCAGTTCTTC

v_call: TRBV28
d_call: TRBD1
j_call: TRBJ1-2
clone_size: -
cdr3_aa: CASSLSGGGFSF
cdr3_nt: TGTGCCAGCAGTTTGTCAGGGGGCGGTTTCTCCTTC

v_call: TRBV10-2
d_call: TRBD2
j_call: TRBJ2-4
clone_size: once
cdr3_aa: CASSAVGLAGGFLAKNIQYF
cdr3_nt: TGCGCCAGCAGTGCCGTGGGACTAGCGGGAGGGTTTTTAGCCAAAAACATTCAGTACTTC

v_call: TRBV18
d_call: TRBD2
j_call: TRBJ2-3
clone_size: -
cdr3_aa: CASSPPSGLSTDTQYF
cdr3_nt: TGTGCCAGCTCACCACCTAGCGGGCTAAGCACAGATACGCAGTATTTT

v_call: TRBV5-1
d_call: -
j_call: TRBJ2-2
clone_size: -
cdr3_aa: CASSLAYLTGRVNTGELFF
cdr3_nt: TGCGCCAGCAGCTTGGCGTATTTAACAGGGAGAGTGAACACCGGGGAGCTGTTTTTT

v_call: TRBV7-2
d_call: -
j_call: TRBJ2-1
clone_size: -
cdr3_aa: CASSLGLLENDEQFF
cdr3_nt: TGTGCCAGCAGCTTAGGTCTATTAGAGAACGATGAGCAGTTCTTC

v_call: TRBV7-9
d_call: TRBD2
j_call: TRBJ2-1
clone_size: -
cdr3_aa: CASSAGAGLEGDEQFF
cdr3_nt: TGTGCCAGCAGCGCCGGGGCGGGACTAGAGGGGGATGAGCAGTTCTTC

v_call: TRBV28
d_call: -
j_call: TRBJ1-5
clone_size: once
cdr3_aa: CASSLTQENQPQHF
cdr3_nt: TGTGCCAGCAGTTTAACGCAGGAGAATCAGCCCCAGCATTTT

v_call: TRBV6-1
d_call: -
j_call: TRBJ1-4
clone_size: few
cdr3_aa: CASRWQQNEKLFF
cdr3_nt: TGTGCCAGCAGATGGCAGCAGAATGAAAAACTGTTTTTT

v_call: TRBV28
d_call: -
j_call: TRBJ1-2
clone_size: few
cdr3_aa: CASSRKPLYGYTF
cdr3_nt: TGTGCCAGCAGCCGGAAGCCCCTCTATGGCTACACCTTC

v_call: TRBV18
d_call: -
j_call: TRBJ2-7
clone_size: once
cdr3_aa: CASSPGSYEQYF
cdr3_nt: TGTGCCAGCTCACCGGGATCCTACGAGCAGTACTTC

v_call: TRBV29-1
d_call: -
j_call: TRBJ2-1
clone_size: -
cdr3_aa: CSVKLGLSYNEQFF
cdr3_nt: TGCAGCGTTAAACTCGGCCTCTCCTACAATGAGCAGTTCTTC

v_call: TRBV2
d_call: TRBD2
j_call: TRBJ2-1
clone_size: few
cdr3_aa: CASSKLAGPYNEQFF
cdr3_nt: TGTGCCAGCAGTAAGCTAGCGGGACCCTACAATGAGCAGTTCTTC

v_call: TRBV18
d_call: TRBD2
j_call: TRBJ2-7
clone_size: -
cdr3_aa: CASSRREGRWEQYF
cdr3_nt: TGTGCCAGCTCACGGCGGGAGGGCCGATGGGAGCAGTACTTC

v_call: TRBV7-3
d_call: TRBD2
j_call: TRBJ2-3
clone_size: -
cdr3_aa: CASSQLAGGSTDTQYF
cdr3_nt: TGTGCCAGCAGCCAACTAGCGGGAGGGAGCACAGATACGCAGTATTTT

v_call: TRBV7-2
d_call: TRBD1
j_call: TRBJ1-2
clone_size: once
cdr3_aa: CASSLTGWDGYTF
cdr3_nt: TGTGCCAGCAGCTTGACAGGGTGGGATGGCTACACCTTC

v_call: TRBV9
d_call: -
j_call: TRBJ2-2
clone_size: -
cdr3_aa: CASSPATRHTGELFF
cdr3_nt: TGTGCCAGCAGTCCCGCGACTCGCCACACCGGGGAGCTGTTTTTT

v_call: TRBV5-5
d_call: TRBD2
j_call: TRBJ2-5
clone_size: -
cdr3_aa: CASSLVTSGTGYQETQYF
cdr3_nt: TGTGCCAGCAGCTTGGTCACTAGCGGGACGGGATACCAAGAGACCCAGTACTTC

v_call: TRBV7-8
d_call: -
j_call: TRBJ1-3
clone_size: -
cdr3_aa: CASSFHMGNTIYF
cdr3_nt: TGTGCCAGCAGCTTTCATATGGGAAACACCATATATTTT

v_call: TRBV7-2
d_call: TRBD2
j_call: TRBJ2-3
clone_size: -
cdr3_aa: CASRRVAGGFSDTQYF
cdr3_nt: TGTGCCAGCAGGAGGGTAGCGGGAGGCTTCTCAGATACGCAGTATTTT

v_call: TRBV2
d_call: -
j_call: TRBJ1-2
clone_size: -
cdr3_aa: CASMTQGNYGYTF
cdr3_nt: TGTGCCAGCATGACACAGGGTAACTATGGCTACACCTTC

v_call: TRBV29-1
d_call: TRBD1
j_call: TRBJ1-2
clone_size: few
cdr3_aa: CSVENGQGQAF
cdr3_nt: TGCAGCGTTGAGAACGGACAGGGGCAAGCCTTC

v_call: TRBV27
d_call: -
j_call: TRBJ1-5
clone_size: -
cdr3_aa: CASSFTMGDNQPQHF
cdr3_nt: TGTGCCAGCAGCTTCACTATGGGGGACAATCAGCCCCAGCATTTT

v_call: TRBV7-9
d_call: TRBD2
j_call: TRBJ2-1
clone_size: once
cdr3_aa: CASSLREGGSSYNEQFF
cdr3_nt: TGTGCCAGCAGCTTAAGGGAGGGCGGGAGCTCCTACAATGAGCAGTTCTTC

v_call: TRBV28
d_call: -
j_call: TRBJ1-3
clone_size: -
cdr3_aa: CASSGRRALYF
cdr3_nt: TGTGCCAGCAGTGGGAGACGGGCCTTATATTTT